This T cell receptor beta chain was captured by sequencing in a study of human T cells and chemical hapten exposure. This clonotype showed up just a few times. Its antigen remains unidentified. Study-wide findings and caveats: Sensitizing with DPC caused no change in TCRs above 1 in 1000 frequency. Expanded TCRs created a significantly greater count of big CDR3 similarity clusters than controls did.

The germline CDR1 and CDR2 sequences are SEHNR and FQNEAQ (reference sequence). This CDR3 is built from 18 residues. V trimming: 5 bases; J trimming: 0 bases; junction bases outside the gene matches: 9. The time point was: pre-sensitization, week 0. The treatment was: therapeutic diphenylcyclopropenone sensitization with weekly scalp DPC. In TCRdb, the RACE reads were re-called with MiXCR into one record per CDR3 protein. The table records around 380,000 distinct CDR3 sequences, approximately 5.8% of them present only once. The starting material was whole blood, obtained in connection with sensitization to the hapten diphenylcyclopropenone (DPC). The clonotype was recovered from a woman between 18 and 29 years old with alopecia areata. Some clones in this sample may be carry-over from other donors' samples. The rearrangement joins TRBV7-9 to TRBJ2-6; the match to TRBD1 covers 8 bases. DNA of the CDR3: TGTGCCAGCAGCCAACAGGGGGGCAGCCTCTCTGGGGCCAACGTCCTGACTTTC. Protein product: CASSQQGGSLSGANVLTF.